This T cell receptor beta chain was recovered during a study of T-cell memory formation after mild COVID-19. Only a few counts were recorded for this clonotype. The V segment lost 4 bases and the J segment 2 bases; nucleotides outside the gene matches: 7. CDR3 length: 16 residues. TCRdb reprocessed the 5' RACE reads with MiXCR, giving one entry per CDR3 protein. The table has hundreds of thousands of distinct CDR3 sequences, 20% to 25% seen once. The clonotype was recovered from an adult woman who had mild COVID-19 (a few samples of this study predate the infection). Cell type and time point are not known. The chain is built from TRBV12-3 or TRBV12-4 and TRBJ2-5; 10 bases align to TRBD1. Source material: PBMCs or a T cell subset sorted from them (not recorded which). CDR3: CASSSYEGQGQETQYF. The CDR3 nucleotides are TGTGCCAGCAGTTCGTACGAGGGACAGGGGCAAGAGACCCAGTACTTC.